The 27 T cell receptor beta chains presented below share a single source sample, sequenced in a study of blood T cell repertoires in COVID-19. Assay: immunoSEQ multiplex PCR; the TCRdb copy retains only in-frame clones and omits some. The sample contains 120,000 to 150,000 clones, around 76% of which appear only once. Input material: peripheral blood. The receptors stem from a man of 80 years or more with acute or convalescent COVID-19.

This clone came up a few times. The rearrangement uses TRBV7-2 and TRBJ1-1, with 9 bases matching TRBD1. The length of the CDR3 is 17 residues. V lost 1 base, J lost 1 base, and 7 bases stayed unmatched. CDR1 and CDR2 from the germline V gene are SGHTA and FQGNSA. CDR3 region: CASSLVPQGASNTEAFF. CDR3 coding DNA: TGTGCCAGCAGCTTAGTTCCACAGGGGGCATCGAACACTGAAGCTTTCTTT.

The rearrangement uses TRBV6-1 and TRBJ1-5, with D uncertain. CDR3 length: 15 residues. V gave up 2 bases and J gave up 6 bases, with 14 bases separating them. Per germline, CDR1 MNHNS and CDR2 SASEGT. CDR3 in amino acids: CASSENSPTGQPQHF. For the CDR3, the DNA is TGTGCCAGCAGTGAAAACTCCCCAACGGGTCAGCCCCAGCATTTT.

V gene TRBV6-4 combines with J gene TRBJ2-1, with 9 bases lining up with TRBD2. Germline assignment: CDR1 MRHNA and CDR2 SNTAGT. The V and J ends lost 0 bases and 4 bases, in that order; junction bases with no gene match: 4. The CDR3 loop spans 16 amino acids. In DNA, the CDR3 is TGTGCCAGCAGTGACTCAAGGCGGGGGGGTTACAATGAGCAGTTCTTC. It codes for CASSDSRRGGYNEQFF.

This clone occurred a few times. V gene TRBV28 combines with J gene TRBJ2-6; D remains unclear. Germline loops: CDR1 MDHEN, CDR2 SYDVKM. This CDR3 has 14 residues. V lost 7 bases to trimming and J lost 1 base, with 8 bases between them. The CDR3 nucleotides read TGTGCCAGCACCCAGGTGTCTGGGGCCAACGTCCTGACTTTC. This gives the protein CASTQVSGANVLTF.

This clone was recorded once. The genes are TRBV6-5 and TRBJ2-2, with D perhaps matching TRBD1 (6 bases). Trimming stripped 4 bases from V and 1 base from J, with 13 bases between. This CDR3 is 16 amino acids long. CDR1 MNHEY and CDR2 SVGAGI come from the germline V gene. CDR3 residues: CASSLGQGRNTGELFF. The CDR3 nucleotides are TGTGCCAGCAGTTTGGGGCAGGGGCGGAACACCGGGGAGCTGTTTTTT.

This clone was seen a single time. The J gene is TRBJ1-6, the V gene TRBV30, with TRBD1 matching 9 bases. CDR1 is GTSNPN and CDR2 is SVGIG in the germline V gene (reference sequence). With V trimmed by 2 bases and J by 6 bases, 2 bases remained unmatched. This CDR3 is built from 14 residues. CDR3 sequence: CAWSQDRGNSPLHF. For the CDR3, the DNA is TGTGCCTGGAGTCAGGACAGGGGTAATTCACCCCTCCACTTT.

This sequence joins TRBV7-2 and TRBJ2-1; TRBD2 matches at 9 bases. The CDR3 runs 15 residues. V lost 7 bases, J lost 8 bases, and 12 bases stayed unmatched. Germline lookup yields CDR1 SGHTA and CDR2 FQGNSA. The CDR3 spells CASIRPGLANDEQFF. The DNA for the CDR3 is TGTGCCAGCATCAGACCCGGACTAGCGAACGATGAGCAGTTCTTC.

The rearrangement joins TRBV7-3 to TRBJ2-2, with 8 bases lining up with TRBD2. CDR1 and CDR2 from the germline V gene are SGHTA and FQGTGA. Germline trimming cut 5 bases from V and 6 bases from J; bases unmatched to any gene: 8. The CDR3 length is 15 residues. In DNA, the CDR3 is TGTGCCAGCAGCCCCGGGGGGGGATGGGCCGGGGAGCTGTTTTTT. Amino acid sequence: CASSPGGGWAGELFF.

The chain links TRBV4-3 to TRBJ2-7, with 8 bases matching TRBD1. The germline V gene encodes CDR1 LGHNA and CDR2 YSLEER. V was pared by 0 bases and J by 0 bases, with 7 bases of the junction left unmatched. This CDR3 spans 17 amino acids. CDR3 in amino acids: CASSQESGTGYSYEQYF. Written as DNA, the CDR3 is TGCGCCAGCAGCCAAGAGTCGGGGACAGGTTACTCCTACGAGCAGTACTTC.

The J gene is TRBJ2-5, the V gene TRBV5-1, with 7 bases lining up with TRBD1. The CDR3 runs 16 residues. Germline V gene sequence: CDR1 SGHRS, CDR2 YFSETQ. Trimming took 0 bases from V and 1 from J; bases not matched to a gene: 6. CDR3 in amino acids: CASSLDGRGFQETQYF. The CDR3 DNA reads as TGCGCCAGCAGCTTGGATGGCAGGGGGTTCCAAGAGACCCAGTACTTC.

The chain joins TRBV5-1 to TRBJ2-2, with D maybe TRBD1 (6 bases). Trimming shortened V by 0 bases and J by 5 bases, and 11 bases separated the two germline ends. This CDR3 contains 15 residues. The V gene's germline CDR1 is SGHRS and CDR2 YFSETQ. This chain's CDR3 is CASSLVGRGTGELFF. CDR3 in DNA: TGCGCCAGCAGCTTGGTTGGCAGGGGTACCGGGGAGCTGTTTTTT.

This CDR3 reads CASNAGTGGYEQYF. The CDR3 nucleotides are TGTGCCAGCAATGCCGGGACAGGGGGCTACGAGCAGTACTTC. This chain joins TRBV2 and TRBJ2-7; 11 positions agree with TRBD1. CDR3 length: 14 residues. The trim removed 7 bases at V and 3 bases at J, leaving 5 bases unmatched. Germline-derived CDR1 and CDR2 are SNHLY and FYNNEI.

The gene calls are TRBV27 and TRBJ2-7; no clear D. CDR3 length: 14 amino acids. V was cut by 4 bases and J by 2 bases, with 12 bases left in between. CDR1 is MNHEY and CDR2 is SMNVEV in the germline V gene (reference sequence). The CDR3 loop is CASSSDSRPYEQYF. The CDR3 DNA is TGTGCCAGCAGTTCCGACTCGCGCCCCTACGAGCAGTACTTC.

The chain uses TRBV4-3 and TRBJ2-1, with TRBD1 identical over 7 bases. Unmatched junction bases numbered 3, after V lost 0 bases and J lost 4 bases. The CDR3 consists of 15 residues. Germline CDR1 is LGHNA and CDR2 is YSLEER. CDR3 protein: CASSQEGQRYNEQFF. The CDR3 nucleotides are TGCGCCAGCAGCCAAGAGGGACAGCGATACAATGAGCAGTTCTTC.

This clone was observed once. The chain joins TRBV7-2 to TRBJ1-2; a weak D match, TRBD1 (5 bases). Germline V lookup: CDR1 SGHTA, CDR2 FQGNSA. Trimming cost V 5 bases and J 4 bases, with 14 bases left between them. The CDR3 has 14 amino acids. The CDR3 protein is CASSLDIGAYGYTF. CDR3 DNA: TGTGCCAGCAGCCTGGACATAGGCGCCTATGGCTACACCTTC.

This clone was observed a single time. The V gene is TRBV19, the J gene TRBJ2-2; tentative D call: TRBD1 (5 bases). The germline V gene has CDR1 LNHDA and CDR2 SQIVND (reference sequence). V shed 6 bases and J shed 0 bases, with 11 bases lying between them. This CDR3 region has 15 residues. CDR3 in DNA: TGTGCCAGTAGGAGGACACCGACGAACACCGGGGAGCTGTTTTTT. Residues: CASRRTPTNTGELFF. Drawing the rest from reference TRBV19 and TRBJ2-2, the complete variable domain is DGGITQSPKYLFRKEGQNVTLSCEQNLNHDAMYWYRQDPGQGLRLIYYSQIVNDFQKGDIAEGYSVSREKKESFPLTVTSAQKNPTAFYLCASRRTPTNTGELFFGEGSRLTVL.

J is TRBJ1-5 and V is TRBV7-2; a weak D match, TRBD1 (6 bases). This CDR3 spans 14 amino acids. The germline V gene has CDR1 SGHTA and CDR2 FQGNSA. Trimming pared 2 bases from V and 7 bases from J, leaving 12 bases between. The CDR3 loop reads CASSLRQVQQPQHF. In DNA form, the CDR3 reads TGTGCCAGCAGCTTAAGACAGGTCCAACAGCCCCAGCATTTT.

This chain connects TRBV24-1 to TRBJ1-2, with D possibly being TRBD1 (5 bases). Trimming took off 4 bases at V and 2 bases at J, with 13 bases between the two ends. Per the germline V gene, CDR1 is KGHDR and CDR2 is SFDVKD. The CDR3 extends over 15 amino acids. The chain's CDR3 is CATSDPGPGNYGYTF. CDR3 in DNA: TGTGCCACCAGTGACCCAGGGCCCGGGAACTATGGCTACACCTTC.

This clone has just a few counts. V gene TRBV30 combines with J gene TRBJ2-4; TRBD2 might be the D (6 bases). Germline CDR1 is GTSNPN and CDR2 is SVGIG (reference sequence). The CDR3 covers 13 residues. V shed 4 bases and J shed 2 bases, with 9 bases lying between them. For the CDR3, the DNA is TGTGCCTGGAATGGGGGGACCAAAAACATTCAGTACTTC. Translated, it gives CAWNGGTKNIQYF.

This clone is a singleton in its sample. This chain uses TRBV7-2 with TRBJ2-7, with D possibly being TRBD2 (5 bases). The CDR3 extends over 15 amino acids. Germline V gene sequence: CDR1 SGHTA, CDR2 FQGNSA. V was trimmed by 4 bases and J by 0 bases, leaving 13 bases between them. The CDR3 coding sequence is TGTGCCAGCAGCTCCTCGATTGGAGGCTCCTACGAGCAGTACTTC. This codes for CASSSSIGGSYEQYF.

This rearrangement joins TRBV10-2 to TRBJ2-7; perhaps TRBD1 as D (6 bases). Per germline, CDR1 WSHSY and CDR2 SAAADI. This CDR3 is built from 12 residues. The CDR3 nucleotides are TGCGGGACGCGGACAGACAGCTACGAGCAGTACTTC. Encoded protein: CGTRTDSYEQYF.

The chain combines TRBV7-2 with TRBJ1-2; the D is unclear. The CDR3 totals 15 residues. Per germline, CDR1 SGHTA and CDR2 FQGNSA. Trimming left V 3 bases short and J 3 bases short, with 14 bases between. This chain's CDR3 is CASSFLSENDYGYTF. As DNA, the CDR3 is TGTGCCAGCAGCTTCCTCTCGGAGAATGACTATGGCTACACCTTC. The full variable domain, in which reference TRBV7-2 and TRBJ1-2 provide the parts outside the CDR3, is GAGVSQSPSNKVTEKGKDVELRCDPISGHTALYWYRQSLGQGLEFLIYFQGNSAPDKSGLPSDRFSAERTGGSVSTLTIQRTQQEDSAVYLCASSFLSENDYGYTFGSGTRLTVV.

The chain carries TRBV6-5 and TRBJ1-6, with 11 bases aligning to TRBD1. Germline trimming cut 7 bases from V and 12 bases from J; bases unmatched to any gene: 8. This CDR3 spans 14 amino acids. CDR1 is MNHEY, CDR2 SVGAGI, per germline. DNA of the CDR3: TGTGCCAGCAACAAGGGACAGGGGGATGGACCCCTCCACTTT. It translates to CASNKGQGDGPLHF.

The chain employs TRBV2 and TRBJ2-7; D possibly corresponds to TRBD1 (6 bases). Germline V gene data show CDR1 as SNHLY and CDR2 as FYNNEI. The CDR3 totals 14 residues. Deletions cut 4 bases from V and 7 bases from J, with 17 bases between. This chain's CDR3 is CASSAEVGAVEQYF. The CDR3 bases are TGTGCCAGCAGTGCCGAAGTGGGGGCTGTTGAGCAGTACTTC.

The V call is TRBV29-1, the J call TRBJ2-2; TRBD2 matches at 7 bases. In germline, CDR1 is SQVTM, CDR2 ANQGSEA. There are 17 residues in the CDR3. The trim removed 8 bases at V and 4 bases at J, leaving 19 bases unmatched. Here the CDR3 reads CSYTWGAGSGGTGELFF. In DNA, the CDR3 is TGCAGCTACACCTGGGGAGCGGGGAGTGGCGGCACCGGGGAGCTGTTTTTT.

This rearrangement joins TRBV4-1 to TRBJ2-5; the match to TRBD1 covers 10 bases. The CDR3 has 15 amino acids. The germline gives CDR1 MGHRA, CDR2 YSYEKL. V lost 4 bases to trimming and J lost 0 bases; unmatched junction nucleotides: 2. The CDR3 nucleotides read TGCGCCAGCAGCCCGACAGGGGGCTACCAAGAGACCCAGTACTTC. Its translation is CASSPTGGYQETQYF.

V and J are TRBV7-9 and TRBJ1-3, with TRBD1 matching over 8 bases. V was clipped by 1 base and J by 0 bases; unmatched bases: 8. Germline V lookup: CDR1 SEHNR, CDR2 FQNEAQ (reference sequence). This CDR3 is built from 18 residues. DNA for the CDR3: TGTGCCAGCAGCTTAGTACTGGGGACAGGCGCCTCTGGAAACACCATATATTTT. It codes for CASSLVLGTGASGNTIYF.